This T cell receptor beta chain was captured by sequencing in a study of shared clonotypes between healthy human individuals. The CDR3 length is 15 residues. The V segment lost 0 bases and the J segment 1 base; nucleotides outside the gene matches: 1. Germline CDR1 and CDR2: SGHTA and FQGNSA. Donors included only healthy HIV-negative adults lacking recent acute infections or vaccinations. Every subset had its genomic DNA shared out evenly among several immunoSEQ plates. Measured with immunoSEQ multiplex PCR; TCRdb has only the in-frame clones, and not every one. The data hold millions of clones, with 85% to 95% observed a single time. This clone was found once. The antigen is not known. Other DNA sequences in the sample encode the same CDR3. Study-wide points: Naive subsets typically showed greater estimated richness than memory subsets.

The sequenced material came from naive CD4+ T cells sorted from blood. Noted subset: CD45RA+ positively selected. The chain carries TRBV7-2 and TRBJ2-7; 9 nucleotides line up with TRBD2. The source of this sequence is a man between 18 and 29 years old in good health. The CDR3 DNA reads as TGTGCCAGCAGCTTAGCTAGCGGGGGATCCTACGAGCAGTACTTC. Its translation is CASSLASGGSYEQYF.